The rows below give T cell receptor beta chains drawn from one sample of a study of control samples from healthy donors and cancer patients. Assay: immunoSEQ multiplex PCR; the TCRdb copy retains only in-frame clones and omits some. There are roughly 20,000 clones in the sample; roughly 80% occur only once, and more than 25% lies in the top ten. The specimen was PBMCs. The receptors come from a man of 80 years or more with head and neck cancer. The CDR3 runs from the conserved cysteine through the conserved F or W. A D gene is named only where the DNA matches it firmly. A row's size may be missing; if present it is once, few, many or a size class.

NA,NA,TRBJ1-1,TRBV11-1,CASSPALGRVAFF,TGTGCCAGCAGCCCAGCCTTGGGTAGGGTAGCTTTCTTT
few,NA,TRBJ1-1,TRBV12-5,CASGLANTEAFF,TGTGCTAGTGGTTTGGCGAACACTGAAGCTTTCTTT
NA,NA,TRBJ2-3,TRBV5-1,CASRRTDPSTDTQYF,TGCGCCAGCAGAAGGACTGACCCTAGCACAGATACGCAGTATTTT
NA,NA,TRBJ2-2,TRBV7-3,CASSFRPGIGELFF,TGTGCCAGCAGCTTCCGACCAGGGATAGGGGAGCTGTTTTTT
once,NA,TRBJ2-3,TRBV18,CASSPNYQDDTQYF,TGTGCCAGCTCACCAAACTACCAGGATGATACGCAGTATTTT
NA,TRBD1,TRBJ1-1,TRBV2,CARRTGRGMDTEAFF,TGTGCCAGACGGACAGGTCGAGGGATGGACACTGAAGCTTTCTTT
NA,NA,TRBJ1-1,TRBV7-8,CASSGQLNTEAFF,TGTGCCAGCAGTGGACAGTTAAACACTGAAGCTTTCTTT
NA,TRBD1,TRBJ1-2,TRBV18,CASSPGQGAHGYTF,TGTGCCAGCTCACCGGGACAGGGGGCGCATGGCTACACCTTC
NA,NA,TRBJ2-5,TRBV29-1,CSVGKSRGVETQYF,TGCAGCGTTGGAAAGTCCAGGGGCGTGGAGACCCAGTACTTC
once,NA,TRBJ2-3,TRBV19,CASSLPDWDTQYF,TGTGCCAGTAGTCTACCGGACTGGGATACGCAGTATTTT
NA,NA,TRBJ2-1,TRBV19,CASSILTSSNEQFF,TGTGCCAGTAGTATTTTAACCTCGTCCAATGAGCAGTTCTTC
few,TRBD2,TRBJ2-3,TRBV29-1,CSVPGLAEGGYTQYF,TGCAGCGTTCCGGGACTAGCGGAGGGCGGTTATACGCAGTATTTT
NA,NA,TRBJ2-4,TRBV15,CATSRWLGKNIQYF,TGTGCCACCAGCAGATGGCTAGGCAAAAACATTCAGTACTTC
NA,TRBD1,TRBJ2-3,TRBV7-6,CASSYSLGTGADTQYF,TGTGCCAGCAGCTATTCTCTGGGGACAGGGGCAGATACGCAGTATTTT
NA,TRBD2,TRBJ2-7,TRBV25-1,CASSPSGYEQYF,TGTGCCAGTTCTCCTAGCGGGTACGAGCAGTACTTC
NA,TRBD1,TRBJ2-6,TRBV10-3,CAISQAFRQGLTGANVLTF,TGTGCCATCAGCCAGGCTTTTAGACAGGGTTTAACTGGGGCCAACGTCCTGACTTTC
NA,NA,TRBJ1-2,TRBV6-1,CASSESAGRGYTF,TGTGCCAGCAGTGAATCGGCAGGGAGAGGCTACACCTTC
NA,TRBD1,TRBJ1-6,TRBV19,CASSLRQGNSYNSPLHF,TGTGCCAGTAGCTTACGACAGGGGAACTCCTATAATTCACCCCTCCACTTT
NA,NA,TRBJ1-4,TRBV30,CAWSVLREKLFF,TGTGCCTGGAGTGTACTAAGGGAAAAACTGTTTTTT
NA,TRBD2,TRBJ2-1,TRBV3-1/TRBV3-2,CASSQDFPGGDNEQFF,TGTGCCAGCAGCCAAGATTTCCCGGGAGGGGACAATGAGCAGTTCTTC
NA,NA,TRBJ1-2,TRBV7-9,CASSPTDMAGVNGYTF,TGTGCCAGCAGCCCGACGGACATGGCAGGGGTTAATGGCTACACCTTC
NA,TRBD1,TRBJ2-3,TRBV2,CASSKQGALSTDTQYF,TGTGCCAGCAGTAAGCAGGGGGCGCTTAGCACAGATACGCAGTATTTT
NA,TRBD2,TRBJ2-7,TRBV5-6,CASSTPGAGGMNEQYF,TGTGCCAGCAGCACTCCCGGGGCGGGGGGTATGAACGAGCAGTACTTC
NA,NA,TRBJ2-1,TRBV19,CASSIEPGDGVGPSSYNEQFF,TGTGCCAGTAGTATAGAGCCAGGGGATGGCGTGGGCCCCTCCTCCTACAATGAGCAGTTCTTC
NA,TRBD1,TRBJ2-5,TRBV7-8,CASSLGTGRYQETQYF,TGTGCCAGCAGCTTAGGGACAGGAAGGTACCAAGAGACCCAGTACTTC
NA,NA,TRBJ1-1,TRBV19,CASSVGGTEAFF,TGTGCCAGTAGTGTTGGGGGCACTGAAGCTTTCTTT
NA,TRBD1,TRBJ2-7,TRBV7-8,CASSLGTGINYEQYF,TGTGCCAGCAGCTTAGGGACAGGGATAAACTACGAGCAGTACTTC
NA,NA,TRBJ2-1,TRBV25-1,CASSEWGGDEQFF,TGTGCCAGCAGTGAATGGGGGGGCGATGAGCAGTTCTTC
NA,TRBD2,TRBJ2-1,TRBV15,CATSRDALGLADSYNEQFF,TGTGCCACCAGCAGAGACGCACTGGGACTAGCGGACTCCTACAATGAGCAGTTCTTC
NA,NA,TRBJ1-6,TRBV18,CASSPNSEGSPLHF,TGTGCCAGCTCACCGAACAGTGAGGGCTCACCCCTCCACTTT
NA,TRBD2,TRBJ2-1,TRBV6-5,CASSNPGTSNYEQFF,TGTGCCAGCAGTAATCCCGGGACTAGTAACTATGAGCAGTTCTTC
NA,NA,TRBJ1-5,TRBV2,CASSELLGLFNQPQHF,TGTGCCAGCAGTGAACTCTTGGGGTTGTTCAATCAGCCCCAGCATTTT
NA,TRBD1,TRBJ2-7,TRBV10-3,CAISELQGGEQYF,TGTGCCATCAGTGAACTACAGGGGGGCGAGCAGTACTTC
NA,NA,TRBJ1-2,TRBV25-1,CASSELIGTPPDGYTF,TGTGCCAGCAGTGAACTGATAGGGACACCACCTGATGGCTACACCTTC
NA,NA,TRBJ1-3,TRBV7-2,CASSLDGNSGNTIYF,TGTGCCAGCAGCCTCGACGGAAACTCTGGAAACACCATATATTTT
NA,TRBD2,TRBJ2-3,TRBV20-1,CSASGRLAGKTTDTQYF,TGCAGTGCTAGTGGGCGACTAGCGGGGAAAACCACAGATACGCAGTATTTT
NA,NA,TRBJ2-7,TRBV5-1,CASSLEPKYEQYF,TGCGCCAGCAGCTTGGAGCCTAAATACGAGCAGTACTTC
NA,NA,TRBJ2-1,TRBV10-3,CAISESSERVPYNEQFF,TGTGCCATCAGTGAGTCGAGCGAGAGGGTACCCTACAATGAGCAGTTCTTC
NA,NA,TRBJ1-1,TRBV10-3,CAIRGGFTPMNTEAFF,TGTGCCATCAGGGGGGGGTTTACACCCATGAACACTGAAGCTTTCTTT
few,NA,TRBJ1-6,TRBV5-4,CASSLSQLNSPLHF,TGTGCCAGCAGCTTGTCGCAGCTTAATTCACCCCTCCACTTT
NA,TRBD1,TRBJ2-3,TRBV15,CATSRDEWDRGTDTQYF,TGTGCCACCAGCAGAGATGAGTGGGACAGGGGCACAGATACGCAGTATTTT
NA,TRBD2,TRBJ2-7,TRBV6-5,CASSYSGLARSYEQYF,TGTGCCAGCAGTTACTCAGGACTAGCCAGATCCTACGAGCAGTACTTC
NA,TRBD1,TRBJ1-5,TRBV18,CASSPGQGNPQPQHF,TGTGCCAGCTCGCCGGGACAGGGAAATCCTCAGCCCCAGCATTTT
NA,TRBD2,TRBJ2-1,TRBV6-2/TRBV6-3,CASSSPGTSGRYEQFF,TGTGCCAGCAGTTCCCCTGGGACTAGCGGGAGATACGAGCAGTTCTTC
once,NA,TRBJ2-7,TRBV7-7,CASSPRRPSDEQYF,TGTGCCAGCAGCCCCCGGAGGCCTAGCGACGAGCAGTACTTC
NA,TRBD1,TRBJ1-1,TRBV6-2/TRBV6-3,CASSPRDRGLWGTEAFF,TGTGCCAGCAGTCCCCGGGACAGGGGTCTCTGGGGCACTGAAGCTTTCTTT
NA,NA,TRBJ2-7,TRBV28,CASSLYRDYEQYF,TGTGCCAGCAGTTTGTACAGGGACTACGAGCAGTACTTC
NA,NA,TRBJ2-5,TRBV13,CASSSPPQGPETQYF,TGTGCCAGCAGCTCCCCCCCTCAGGGACCAGAGACCCAGTACTTC
few,NA,TRBJ1-3,TRBV7-2,CASSLAGAAGNTIYF,TGTGCCAGCAGCTTAGCGGGGGCGGCTGGAAACACCATATATTTT
NA,NA,TRBJ1-5,TRBV2,CASRTQGPRQPQHF,TGTGCCAGCAGGACACAGGGTCCGAGGCAGCCCCAGCATTTT
NA,TRBD1,TRBJ1-5,TRBV18,CASSPVRQGKAQPQHF,TGTGCCAGCTCACCGGTGAGACAGGGGAAGGCTCAGCCCCAGCATTTT
NA,TRBD1,TRBJ2-3,TRBV7-9,CASSRRTGGPDTQYF,TGTGCCAGCAGCCGTAGGACAGGGGGCCCAGATACGCAGTATTTT
NA,NA,TRBJ2-7,TRBV27,CASSSSYEQYF,TGTGCCAGCAGTTCCTCCTACGAGCAGTACTTC
NA,NA,TRBJ2-1,TRBV15,CATSRVLVGYNEQFF,TGTGCCACCAGCAGAGTACTAGTAGGATACAATGAGCAGTTCTTC
NA,NA,TRBJ2-1,TRBV5-6,CASSRGSGRQHNEQFF,TGTGCCAGCAGCCGGGGAAGCGGCCGCCAACACAATGAGCAGTTCTTC
once,NA,TRBJ1-1,TRBV7-9,CASSLEQGNTEAFF,TGTGCCAGCAGCTTAGAACAGGGGAACACTGAAGCTTTCTTT
NA,TRBD2,TRBJ2-5,TRBV11-2,CASSSASATGGETQYF,TGTGCCAGCAGCTCCGCGTCTGCCACGGGGGGAGAGACCCAGTACTTC
NA,NA,TRBJ1-1,TRBV6-5,CASSYSPDRGDTEAFF,TGTGCCAGCAGTTACAGCCCGGACAGAGGGGACACTGAAGCTTTCTTT
once,NA,TRBJ1-2,TRBV3-1/TRBV3-2,CASSQVGGNRDYGYTF,TGTGCCAGCAGCCAAGTGGGGGGTAACCGGGACTATGGCTACACCTTC